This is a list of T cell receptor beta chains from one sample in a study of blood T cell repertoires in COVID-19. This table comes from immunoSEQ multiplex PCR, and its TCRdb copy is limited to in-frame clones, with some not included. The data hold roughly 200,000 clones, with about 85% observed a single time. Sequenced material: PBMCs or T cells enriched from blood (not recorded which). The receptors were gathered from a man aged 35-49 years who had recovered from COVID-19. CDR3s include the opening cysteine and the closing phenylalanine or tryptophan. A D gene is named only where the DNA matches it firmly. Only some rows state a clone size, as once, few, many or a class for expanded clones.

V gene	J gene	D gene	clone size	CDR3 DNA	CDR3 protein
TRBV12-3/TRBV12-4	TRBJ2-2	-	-	TGTGCCAGCAGCCGAGGCGGGCCCGGGGAGCTGTTTTTT	CASSRGGPGELFF
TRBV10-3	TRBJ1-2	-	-	TGTGCCATCAGTGACGGAAGCAGGGTCTATGGCTACACCTTC	CAISDGSRVYGYTF
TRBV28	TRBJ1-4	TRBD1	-	TGTGCCAGCACCTCACAGACAGGGTACTTTGAAAAACTGTTTTTT	CASTSQTGYFEKLFF
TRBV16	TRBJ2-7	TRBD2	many	TGTGCCAGCAGCCAATGGGACGGGGCGGGAGCGCGCTACGAGCAGTACTTC	CASSQWDGAGARYEQYF
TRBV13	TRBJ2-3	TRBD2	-	TGTGCCAGCAGCTGGCCTAGCGGGGGGACAGATACGCAGTATTTT	CASSWPSGGTDTQYF
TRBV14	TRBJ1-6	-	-	TGTGCCAGCAGCCAAGACCCAGGGTTTATTTCACCCCTCCACTTT	CASSQDPGFISPLHF
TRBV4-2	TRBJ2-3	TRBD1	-	TGTGCCAGCAGCCCAGACAGGGCAAGAGATACGCAGTATTTT	CASSPDRARDTQYF
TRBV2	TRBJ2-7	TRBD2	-	TGTGCCAGCAGTGAACGGCTAGCGGGACGGACCCGCTACGAGCAGTACTTC	CASSERLAGRTRYEQYF
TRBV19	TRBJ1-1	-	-	TGTGCCAGTAAAGACAGGTCCCCTAACACTGAAGCTTTCTTT	CASKDRSPNTEAFF
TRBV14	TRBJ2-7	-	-	TGTGCCAGCAGCCACCAGGGGGGCTACGAGCAGTACTTC	CASSHQGGYEQYF
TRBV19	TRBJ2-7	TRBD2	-	TGTGCCAGTCGACTAGCGGGAGGGCTAGGCGACGAGCAGTACTTC	CASRLAGGLGDEQYF
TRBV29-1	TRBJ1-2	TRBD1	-	TGCAGCGCCCGACAGGGGGCAGACTATGGCTACACCTTC	CSARQGADYGYTF
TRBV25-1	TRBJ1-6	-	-	TGTGCCAGCAGTGAAGGACACAGCTTACGATCACCCCTCCACTTT	CASSEGHSLRSPLHF
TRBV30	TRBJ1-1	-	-	TGTGCCTGGAGTGCCGGGTTAGGGGGCACTGAAGCTTTCTTT	CAWSAGLGGTEAFF
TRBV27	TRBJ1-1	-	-	TGTGCCAGCAGTTTAGACCGACGACATACTTTGAACACTGAAGCTTTCTTT	CASSLDRRHTLNTEAFF
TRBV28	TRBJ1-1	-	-	TGTGCCAGCAGCCCGGGACAAGGGAGGAACACTGAAGCTTTCTTT	CASSPGQGRNTEAFF
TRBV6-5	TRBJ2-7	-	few	TGTGCCTCTTGGCGGGGTGCCTCCTACGAGCAGTACTTC	CASWRGASYEQYF
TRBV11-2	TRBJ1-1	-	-	TGTGCCAGCAGCTTAGGAGTGTATACTACTGAAGCTTTCTTT	CASSLGVYTTEAFF
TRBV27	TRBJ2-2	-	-	TGTGCCAGCAGTTTAGGGGCGGGGGCGGGCGGGGAGCTGTTTTTT	CASSLGAGAGGELFF
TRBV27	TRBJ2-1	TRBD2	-	TGTGCCAGCATGATTGGCGGGAGTAAGGACAATGAGCAGTTCTTC	CASMIGGSKDNEQFF
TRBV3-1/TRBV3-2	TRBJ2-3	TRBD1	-	TGTGCCAGCAGCATTCGACAGGGAAGCACAGATACGCAGTATTTT	CASSIRQGSTDTQYF